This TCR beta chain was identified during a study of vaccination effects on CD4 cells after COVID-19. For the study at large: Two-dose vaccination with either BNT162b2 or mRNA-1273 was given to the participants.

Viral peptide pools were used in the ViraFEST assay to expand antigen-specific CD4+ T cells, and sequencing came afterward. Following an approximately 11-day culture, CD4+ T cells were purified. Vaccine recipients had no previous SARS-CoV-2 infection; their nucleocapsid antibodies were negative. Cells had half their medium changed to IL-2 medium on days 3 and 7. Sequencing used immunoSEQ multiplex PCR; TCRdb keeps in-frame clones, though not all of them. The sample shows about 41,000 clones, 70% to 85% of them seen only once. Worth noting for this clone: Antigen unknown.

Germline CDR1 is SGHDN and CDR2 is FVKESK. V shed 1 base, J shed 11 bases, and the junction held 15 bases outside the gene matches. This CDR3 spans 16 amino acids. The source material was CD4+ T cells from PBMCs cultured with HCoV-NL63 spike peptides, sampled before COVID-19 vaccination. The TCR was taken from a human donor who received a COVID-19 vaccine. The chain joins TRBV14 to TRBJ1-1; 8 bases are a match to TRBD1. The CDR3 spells CASSQVSGSGQGLAFF. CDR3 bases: TGTGCCAGCAGCCAAGTCAGTGGGAGCGGACAGGGTTTGGCTTTCTTT. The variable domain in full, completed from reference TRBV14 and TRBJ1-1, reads EAGVTQFPSHSVIEKGQTVTLRCDPISGHDNLYWYRRVMGKEIKFLLHFVKESKQDESGMPNNRFLAERTGGTYSTLKVQPAELEDSGVYFCASSQVSGSGQGLAFFGQGTRLTVV.